One sample yielded the 2 T cell receptor beta chains listed below, sequenced in a study of shared clonotypes between healthy human individuals. TCRdb's table, derived via immunoSEQ multiplex PCR, lists solely in-frame clones and lacks some. Altogether some 690,000 clones are present, roughly 87% being singletons, with the ten largest covering 34%. The sample was memory CD8+ T cells from PBMCs. As for subset: CD45RO+ cells pooled with CCR7-negative TemRA cells. These receptors all come from a man aged 18 to 29 in good health. Some clones in this sample may be carry-over from other donors' samples.

The genes are TRBV10-2 and TRBJ2-7; D may be TRBD1 (5 bases). The germline V and J ends were trimmed by 1 base and 0 bases, with 13 bases remaining between them. Germline loops: CDR1 WSHSY, CDR2 SAAADI. The CDR3 loop spans 16 amino acids. CDR3 DNA: TGCGCCAGCAGTGAGTTCCAGGGTAAGGGCTCCTACGAGCAGTACTTC. It encodes CASSEFQGKGSYEQYF.

The chain couples TRBV5-5 to TRBJ1-2, with D possibly being TRBD1 (6 bases). The CDR3 has 15 residues. Trimming took 4 bases from V and 0 from J, leaving 13 bases between them. Germline CDR1 reads SGHKS; CDR2 reads YYEKEE (reference sequence). The CDR3 region is CASSPRDKTNYGYTF. The DNA for the CDR3 is TGTGCCAGCAGCCCCCGGGACAAAACTAACTATGGCTACACCTTC.